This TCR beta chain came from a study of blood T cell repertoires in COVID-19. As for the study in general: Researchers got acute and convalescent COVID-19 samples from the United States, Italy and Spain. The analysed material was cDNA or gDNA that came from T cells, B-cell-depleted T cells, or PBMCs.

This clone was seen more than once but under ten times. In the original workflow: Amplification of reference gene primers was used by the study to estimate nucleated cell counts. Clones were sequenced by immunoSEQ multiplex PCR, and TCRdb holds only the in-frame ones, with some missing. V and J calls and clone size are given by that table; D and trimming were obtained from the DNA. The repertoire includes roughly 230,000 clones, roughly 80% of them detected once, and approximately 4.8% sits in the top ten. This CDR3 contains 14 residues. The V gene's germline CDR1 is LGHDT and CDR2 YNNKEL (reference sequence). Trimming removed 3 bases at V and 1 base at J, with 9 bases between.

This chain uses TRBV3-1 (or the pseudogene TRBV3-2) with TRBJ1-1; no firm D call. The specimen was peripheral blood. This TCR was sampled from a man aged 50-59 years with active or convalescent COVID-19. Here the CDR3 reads CASSHTGRNTEAFF. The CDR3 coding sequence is TGTGCCAGCAGCCATACGGGGAGGAACACTGAAGCTTTCTTT.